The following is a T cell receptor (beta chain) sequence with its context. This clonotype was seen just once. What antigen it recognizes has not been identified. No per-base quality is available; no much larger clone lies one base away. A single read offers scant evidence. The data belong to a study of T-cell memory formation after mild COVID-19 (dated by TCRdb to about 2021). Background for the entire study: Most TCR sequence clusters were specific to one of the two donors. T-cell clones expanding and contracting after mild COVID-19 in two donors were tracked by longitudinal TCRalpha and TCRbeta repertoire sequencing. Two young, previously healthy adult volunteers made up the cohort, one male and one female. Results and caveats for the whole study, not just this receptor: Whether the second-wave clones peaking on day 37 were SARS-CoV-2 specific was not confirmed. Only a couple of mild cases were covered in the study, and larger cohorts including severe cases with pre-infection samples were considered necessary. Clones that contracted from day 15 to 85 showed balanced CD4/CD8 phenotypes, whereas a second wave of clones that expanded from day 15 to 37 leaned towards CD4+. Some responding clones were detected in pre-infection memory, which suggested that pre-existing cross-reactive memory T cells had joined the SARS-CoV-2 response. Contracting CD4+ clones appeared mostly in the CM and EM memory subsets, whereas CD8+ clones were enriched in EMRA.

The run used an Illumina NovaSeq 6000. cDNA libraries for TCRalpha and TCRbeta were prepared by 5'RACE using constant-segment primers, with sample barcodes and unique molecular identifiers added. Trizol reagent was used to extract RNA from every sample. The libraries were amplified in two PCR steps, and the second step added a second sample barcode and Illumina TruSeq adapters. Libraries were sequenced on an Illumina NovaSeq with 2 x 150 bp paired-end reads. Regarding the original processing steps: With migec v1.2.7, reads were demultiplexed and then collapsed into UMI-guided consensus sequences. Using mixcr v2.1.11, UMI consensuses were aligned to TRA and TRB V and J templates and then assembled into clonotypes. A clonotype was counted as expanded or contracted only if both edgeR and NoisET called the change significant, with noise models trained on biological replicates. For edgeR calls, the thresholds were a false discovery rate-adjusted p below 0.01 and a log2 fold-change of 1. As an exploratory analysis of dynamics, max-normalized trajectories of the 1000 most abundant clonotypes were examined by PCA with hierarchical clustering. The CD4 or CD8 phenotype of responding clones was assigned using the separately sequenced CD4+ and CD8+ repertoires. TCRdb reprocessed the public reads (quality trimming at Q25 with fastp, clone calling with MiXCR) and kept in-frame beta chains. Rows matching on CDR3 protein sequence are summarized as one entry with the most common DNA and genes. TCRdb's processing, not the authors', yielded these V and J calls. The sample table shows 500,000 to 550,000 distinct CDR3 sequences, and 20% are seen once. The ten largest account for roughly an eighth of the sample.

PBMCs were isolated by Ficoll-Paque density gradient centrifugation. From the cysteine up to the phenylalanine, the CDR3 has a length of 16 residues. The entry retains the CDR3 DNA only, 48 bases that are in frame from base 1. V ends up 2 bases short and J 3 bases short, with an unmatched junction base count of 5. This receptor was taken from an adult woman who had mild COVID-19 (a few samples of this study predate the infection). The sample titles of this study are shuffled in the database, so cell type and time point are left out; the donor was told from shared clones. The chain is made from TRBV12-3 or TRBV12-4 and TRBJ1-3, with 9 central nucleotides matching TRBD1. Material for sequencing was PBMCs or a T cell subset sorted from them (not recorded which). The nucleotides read TGTGCCAGCAGTTTATCGCGGGACAGGGTTGGAAACACCATATATTTT. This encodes CASSLSRDRVGNTIYF.